The 30 T cell receptor beta chains reported below all come from one sample, sequenced in a study of blood T cell repertoires in COVID-19. Sequenced by immunoSEQ multiplex PCR; TCRdb stores in-frame clones only, minus some. The sample consists of 80,000 to 100,000 clones, 74% of them appearing once. Sequenced material: peripheral blood. These receptors were taken from a man between 65 and 85 years old with COVID-19, enrolled during active disease.

In this sample, this clone turned up a few times. This rearrangement joins TRBV7-3 to TRBJ2-1, with TRBD2 matching over 10 bases. The CDR3 spans 17 residues. V lost 5 bases, J lost 4 bases, and 11 bases stayed unmatched. Germline V gene data show CDR1 as SGHTA and CDR2 as FQGTGA. The CDR3 region is CASSTSGTSGEYNEQFF. For the CDR3, the DNA is TGTGCCAGCAGCACCTCGGGAACTAGCGGGGAGTACAATGAGCAGTTCTTC.

The chain couples TRBV9 to TRBJ2-2, with TRBD2 matching over 8 bases. CDR3 length: 17 residues. J was trimmed by 0 bases and V by 0 bases; bases with no gene match: 4. CDR1 SGDLS and CDR2 YYNGEE come from the germline V gene. CDR3 loop: CASSVEAGVANTGELFF. Here the CDR3 DNA reads TGTGCCAGCAGCGTAGAAGCGGGGGTGGCGAACACCGGGGAGCTGTTTTTT.

The chain joins TRBV5-6 to TRBJ2-7; D not resolved. The CDR3 runs to 13 residues. Deletions cut 0 bases from V and 3 bases from J, with 7 bases between. CDR1 is SGHDT and CDR2 is YYEEEE in the germline V gene. Here the CDR3 reads CASSLAGFYEQYF. The CDR3 bases are TGTGCCAGCAGCTTGGCCGGGTTCTACGAGCAGTACTTC.

The chain is built from TRBV10-3 and TRBJ1-5; the D is unclear. Trimming cost V 0 bases and J 8 bases, with 8 bases left between them. The V gene's germline CDR1 is ENHRY and CDR2 SYGVKD. The CDR3 covers 13 residues. The CDR3 DNA reads as TGTGCCATCAGTGAGTCGAGCCCGGAGCCCCAGCATTTT. This gives the protein CAISESSPEPQHF.

V and J are TRBV19 and TRBJ1-2; D gene ambiguous. The V end was cut by 5 bases, the J end by 4 bases, with 11 bases between. CDR1 and CDR2 (germline): LNHDA, SQIVND (reference sequence). This CDR3 has 13 amino acids. The CDR3: CASSYGSSYGYTF. DNA of the CDR3: TGTGCCAGTAGTTACGGGAGTTCCTATGGCTACACCTTC.

This chain uses TRBV6-2 or TRBV6-3 with TRBJ2-3; 7 bases fit TRBD1. The V gene end was trimmed by 1 base and the J gene end by 4 bases; junction bases not matched to a gene: 2. CDR1 is MNHEY, CDR2 SVGEGT, per germline. The CDR3 contains 14 residues. The CDR3 coding sequence is TGTGCCAGCAGTTACTACAGGGGTCCAGATACGCAGTATTTT. Its translation: CASSYYRGPDTQYF.

The V call is TRBV5-1, the J call TRBJ2-3; 12 bases match TRBD2. Germline values: CDR1 SGHRS, CDR2 YFSETQ. V lost 5 bases to trimming and J lost 6 bases; unmatched junction nucleotides: 7. The CDR3 covers 15 residues. The chain's CDR3 is CASRPSGTSGDTQYF. CDR3 bases: TGCGCCAGCAGACCCTCGGGGACTAGCGGGGATACGCAGTATTTT.

The genes are TRBV12-3 or TRBV12-4 and TRBJ2-7, with D perhaps matching TRBD2 (6 bases). This CDR3 is built from 13 residues. V was trimmed by 3 bases and J by 3 bases, leaving 9 bases between them. The CDR3 is CASSLGLDYEQYF. In DNA, the CDR3 is TGTGCCAGCAGTTTGGGACTTGACTACGAGCAGTACTTC.

This clone was seen only a few times. The chain employs TRBV28 and TRBJ2-1, with TRBD2 matching 10 bases. The CDR3 spans 16 residues. CDR1 MDHEN and CDR2 SYDVKM come from the germline V gene. V lost 4 bases, J lost 3 bases, and 6 bases stayed unmatched. CDR3 loop: CASSSDWTSGYNEQFF. The CDR3 coding sequence is TGTGCCAGCAGTTCGGACTGGACTAGCGGCTACAATGAGCAGTTCTTC.

Here the CDR3 reads CPNNGGASGELFF. The CDR3 DNA sequence: TGTCCCAACAACGGGGGGGCATCGGGGGAGCTGTTTTTT. The chain links TRBV10-3 to TRBJ2-2, with TRBD2 matching over 8 bases. The CDR3 contains 13 residues. Germline V CDR1 and CDR2: ENHRY, SYGVKD.

This rearrangement joins TRBV18 to TRBJ2-3; 10 bases are shared with TRBD1. Germline V gives CDR1 KGHSH, CDR2 LQKENI. CDR3 length: 16 amino acids. V was pared by 5 bases and J by 6 bases, with 11 bases of the junction left unmatched. CDR3 residues: CASSTATTGGADTQYF. Written as DNA, the CDR3 is TGTGCCAGCTCAACGGCAACGACAGGGGGCGCGGATACGCAGTATTTT.

Here the CDR3 reads CASSLESGYTQYF. As DNA, the CDR3 is TGCGCCAGCAGCTTGGAGTCTGGCTATACGCAGTATTTT. This chain joins TRBV5-1 and TRBJ2-3; no definite D call. CDR3 length: 13 residues. CDR1 and CDR2 from the germline V gene are SGHRS and YFSETQ. V was trimmed by 0 bases and J by 7 bases, leaving 9 bases between them.

The sample holds a few counts of this clone. This rearrangement joins TRBV28 to TRBJ2-5; weak D call: TRBD1 (6 bases). CDR3 length: 13 amino acids. Germline CDR1 reads MDHEN; CDR2 reads SYDVKM. V gave up 5 bases and J gave up 7 bases, with 14 bases separating them. This chain's CDR3 is CASSPSRGGTQYF. In DNA form, the CDR3 reads TGTGCCAGCAGTCCCTCCCGAGGGGGGACCCAGTACTTC.

Turning to this clone: A much larger clone lies a single base off, so this may be a read error. The V gene is TRBV12-3 or TRBV12-4, the J gene TRBJ1-2; the D gene is possibly TRBD1 (5 bases). Trimming removed 0 bases from V and 4 bases from J, with 6 bases in between. CDR3 length equals 13 residues. The CDR3 DNA sequence: TGTGCCAGCAGTTTAGCGGGGGGCTATGGCTACACCTTC. This encodes CASSLAGGYGYTF.

This chain joins TRBV7-9 and TRBJ1-4; 9 positions match TRBD1. Germline values: CDR1 SEHNR, CDR2 FQNEAQ (reference sequence). This CDR3 region has 14 residues. The V segment lost 4 bases and the J segment 6 bases; nucleotides outside the gene matches: 3. In DNA form, the CDR3 reads TGTGCCAGCAGCTCCAGACAGGGGGATGAAAAACTGTTTTTT. The encoded protein is CASSSRQGDEKLFF.

This chain connects TRBV6-5 to TRBJ1-2; possible D gene TRBD1, 5 bases. Germline values: CDR1 MNHEY, CDR2 SVGAGI. The ends were cut back, 7 bases at V and 4 bases at J, with 16 bases in the middle. The CDR3 runs to 14 residues. The CDR3 nucleotides are TGTGCCAGCAATCCGCGCAGGGACTCCTATGGCTACACCTTC. Translated: CASNPRRDSYGYTF.

The chain carries TRBV6-5 and TRBJ2-7, with 11 bases lining up with TRBD2. CDR3 length: 15 residues. Looked up from germline, CDR1 is MNHEY and CDR2 is SVGAGI. With 2 bases clipped from V and 6 bases from J, the junction kept 6 bases outside the gene matches. This CDR3 reads CASSYRLAGPLEQYF. The DNA for the CDR3 is TGTGCCAGCAGTTACAGACTAGCGGGGCCCCTCGAGCAGTACTTC.

This chain links TRBV4-3 with TRBJ2-7, with 9 bases lining up with TRBD2. The CDR3 is 17 amino acids. Germline V gene sequence: CDR1 LGHNA, CDR2 YSLEER. V was pared by 3 bases and J by 7 bases, with 16 bases of the junction left unmatched. The CDR3 is CASSQAIAGARSGEQYF. The CDR3, as DNA: TGCGCCAGCAGCCAGGCCATAGCGGGAGCTCGGTCGGGTGAGCAGTACTTC.

This clone was counted only a few times. The chain couples TRBV6-2 or TRBV6-3 to TRBJ1-1; 8 nucleotides align to TRBD1. CDR1 and CDR2 from the germline V gene are MNHEY and SVGEGT. V was clipped by 5 bases and J by 4 bases; unmatched bases: 9. The length of the CDR3 is 15 residues. The CDR3 DNA is TGTGCCAGCAGTCTCCATACAGGGGGGAGCACTGAAGCTTTCTTT. Amino acid sequence: CASSLHTGGSTEAFF.

In its sample, this clone was seen once. The chain is built from TRBV6-1 and TRBJ2-7; TRBD2 aligns across 9 bases. The CDR3 length is 16 residues. From germline, CDR1 is MNHNS and CDR2 SASEGT. J lost 2 bases, V lost 0 bases, and 5 bases had no gene match. The CDR3 DNA reads as TGTGCCAGCAGTGAAGCGGCTAGCGGGACCCCCTACGAGCAGTACTTC. This gives the protein CASSEAASGTPYEQYF.

This clone appeared once. The chain uses TRBV5-1 and TRBJ2-7, with D possibly matching TRBD2 (5 bases). Germline assignment: CDR1 SGHRS and CDR2 YFSETQ. The CDR3 length is 14 residues. V lost 4 bases to trimming and J lost 6 bases, with 17 bases between them. CDR3 coding DNA: TGCGCCAGCAGCCGAGACTACCCGTCGGGCGAGCAGTACTTC. Translation: CASSRDYPSGEQYF.

The rearrangement links TRBV3-1 (or the pseudogene TRBV3-2) to TRBJ1-6, with 8 positions matching TRBD1. This CDR3 is 14 amino acids long. Germline V gene data show CDR1 as LGHDT and CDR2 as YNNKEL (reference sequence). V shed 4 bases and J 7 bases; nucleotides not matched to a gene: 3. The CDR3 sequence is CASSPGGRNSPLHF. CDR3 sequence (DNA): TGTGCCAGCAGCCCAGGGGGCAGAAATTCACCCCTCCACTTT.

This rearrangement joins TRBV2 to TRBJ1-1; 8 bases agree with TRBD1. This CDR3 has 14 amino acids. Germline CDR1 is SNHLY and CDR2 is FYNNEI. Trimming cost V 7 bases and J 2 bases; bases outside gene matches: 6. The DNA of the CDR3 is TGTGCCAGCAAGGGGGACAGGTCAAACACTGAAGCTTTCTTT. It is translated as CASKGDRSNTEAFF.

J is TRBJ2-6 and V is TRBV5-1; TRBD1 matches 10 bases. Losses at the gene ends were 7 bases for V and 2 bases for J; bases not matched to a gene: 6. The CDR3 covers 16 residues. Germline CDR1 is SGHRS and CDR2 is YFSETQ. The CDR3 loop reads CASGSTGGTGANVLTF. The CDR3 nucleotides are TGCGCCAGCGGGTCGACAGGGGGCACTGGGGCCAACGTCCTGACTTTC.

The chain is built from TRBV11-3 and TRBJ2-6; TRBD1 agrees at 7 bases. J was trimmed by 0 bases and V by 4 bases; bases with no gene match: 6. The CDR3 sequence is 17 residues long. Germline V CDR1 and CDR2: SGHNT, YENEEA. The CDR3 region is CASSSGQDSSGANVLTF. Written as DNA, the CDR3 is TGTGCCAGCAGCTCTGGACAGGATAGCTCTGGGGCCAACGTCCTGACTTTC.

The V gene is TRBV7-8, the J gene TRBJ2-1, with 11 bases aligning to TRBD2. CDR1 and CDR2 (germline): SGHVS, FQNEAQ. V was pared by 1 base and J by 10 bases, with 9 bases of the junction left unmatched. This CDR3 contains 16 residues. The CDR3 spells CASSLGPRLAGREQFF. CDR3 DNA sequence: TGTGCCAGCAGCTTAGGGCCTCGACTAGCGGGACGCGAGCAGTTCTTC.

This chain uses TRBV5-1 with TRBJ2-3; no clear D gene. The CDR3 extends over 15 amino acids. Germline V lookup: CDR1 SGHRS, CDR2 YFSETQ. The V gene lost 0 bases and the J gene lost 2 bases, with 10 bases spanning the gap. DNA of the CDR3: TGCGCCAGCAGCTTGGGCGGAAGCCCCACAGATACGCAGTATTTT. It codes for CASSLGGSPTDTQYF.

V and J are TRBV4-3 and TRBJ2-7, with no clear D. The germline V gene has CDR1 LGHNA and CDR2 YSLEER. The CDR3 totals 16 residues. V shed 0 bases and J shed 0 bases, with 12 bases lying between them. CDR3 sequence reads: CASSQETATASYEQYF. In nucleotides, the CDR3 is TGCGCCAGCAGCCAAGAAACAGCAACCGCCTCCTACGAGCAGTACTTC.

The chain recombines TRBV28 with TRBJ1-1, with D tentatively TRBD1 (6 bases). This CDR3 contains 16 residues. V was shortened by 4 bases and J by 4 bases, with 19 bases between the two germline ends. The germline V gene encodes CDR1 MDHEN and CDR2 SYDVKM. CDR3 nucleotides: TGTGCCAGCAGTTACCCCCTAGGGGGGGCTGCCACTGAAGCTTTCTTT. The encoded protein is CASSYPLGGAATEAFF.

To note about this clone: The germline gene is not matched at one end of the junction; a read error may be the cause. Here the CDR3 reads CASSVGEGVGDHPQHF. CDR3 sequence (DNA): TGTGCCAGCAGCGTAGGCGAAGGGGTTGGCGATCACCCCCAGCATTTT. V and J are TRBV9 and TRBJ1-5, with a tentative D call TRBD1 (5 bases). The CDR3 has 16 residues. Germline values: CDR1 SGDLS, CDR2 YYNGEE.